This T cell receptor beta chain was retrieved from a study of spatial heterogeneity in lung cancer. Across the whole study: Every unique TCR and UMI combination, on average, appeared more than ten times in raw reads. Study findings and constraints: Expanded tumor TCRs that were ubiquitous appeared in blood more at resection than follow-up.

Comments on this clonotype: Its matching antigen is unknown.

MiXCR, run by TCRdb on the 5' RACE reads, gives a single entry per CDR3 protein. The sample holds roughly 17,000 distinct CDR3 sequences, about a fifth seen once. Time point given: sample taken at primary tumor resection. Sequencing of whole RNA from tumor, nontumor lung or frozen PBMC involved no sorting. The V end lost 0 bases, the J end lost 2 bases, and 7 bases lay between the germline ends. There are 14 residues in the CDR3. Germline CDR1 and CDR2: SGHTA and FQGTGA. Sample: PBMCs, taken at surgery. The chain carries TRBV7-3 and TRBJ1-1, with D unresolved. This clonotype was sampled from a female donor with early-stage non-small cell lung cancer. The CDR3 sequence: CASSLTLGNTEAFF. DNA for the CDR3: TGTGCCAGCAGCTTAACTCTCGGAAACACTGAAGCTTTCTTT.